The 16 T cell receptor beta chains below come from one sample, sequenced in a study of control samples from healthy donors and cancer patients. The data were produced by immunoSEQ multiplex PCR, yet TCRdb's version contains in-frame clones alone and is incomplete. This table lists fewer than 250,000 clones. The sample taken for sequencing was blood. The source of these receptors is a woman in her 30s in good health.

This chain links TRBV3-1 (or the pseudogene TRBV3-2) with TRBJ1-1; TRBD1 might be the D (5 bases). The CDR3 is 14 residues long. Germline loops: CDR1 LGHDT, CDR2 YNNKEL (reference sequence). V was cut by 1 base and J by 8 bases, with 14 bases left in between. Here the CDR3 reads CASSQGDVPIEAFF. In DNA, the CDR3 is TGTGCCAGCAGCCAAGGGGACGTTCCGATCGAAGCTTTCTTT.

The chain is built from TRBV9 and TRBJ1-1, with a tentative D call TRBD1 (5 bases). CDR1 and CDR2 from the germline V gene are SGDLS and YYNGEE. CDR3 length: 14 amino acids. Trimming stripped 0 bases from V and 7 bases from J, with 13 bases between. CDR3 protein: CASSVVSQGGEAFF. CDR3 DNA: TGTGCCAGCAGCGTAGTGAGCCAGGGTGGTGAAGCTTTCTTT.

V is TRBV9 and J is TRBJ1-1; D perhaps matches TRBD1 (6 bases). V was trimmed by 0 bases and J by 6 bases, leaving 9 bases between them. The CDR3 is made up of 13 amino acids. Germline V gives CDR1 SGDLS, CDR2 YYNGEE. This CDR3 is CASSVAGGPEAFF. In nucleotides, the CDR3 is TGTGCCAGCAGCGTAGCCGGGGGCCCTGAAGCTTTCTTT.

This CDR3 reads CASSSPPGLAGGQPDTQYF. The CDR3 DNA reads TGTGCCAGTAGTTCTCCGCCGGGACTAGCGGGGGGGCAGCCAGATACGCAGTATTTT. The V gene is TRBV19, the J gene TRBJ2-3, with 16 bases that match TRBD2. The CDR3 is 19 amino acids. In germline, CDR1 is LNHDA, CDR2 SQIVND (reference sequence). Losses at the gene ends were 5 bases for V and 4 bases for J; bases not matched to a gene: 12.

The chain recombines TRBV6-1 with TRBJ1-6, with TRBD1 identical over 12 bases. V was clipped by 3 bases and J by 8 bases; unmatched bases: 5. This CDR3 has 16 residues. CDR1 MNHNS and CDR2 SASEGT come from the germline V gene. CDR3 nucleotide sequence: TGTGCCAGCAGTGACCGGGACAGGGGGCGGCATTCACCCCTCCACTTT. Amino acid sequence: CASSDRDRGRHSPLHF.

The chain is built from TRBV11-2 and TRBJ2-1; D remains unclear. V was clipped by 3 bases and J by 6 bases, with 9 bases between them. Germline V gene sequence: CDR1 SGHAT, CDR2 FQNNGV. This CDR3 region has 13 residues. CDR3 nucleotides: TGTGCCAGCAGCTTCCCTTGGGTCAATGAGCAGTTCTTC. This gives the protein CASSFPWVNEQFF.

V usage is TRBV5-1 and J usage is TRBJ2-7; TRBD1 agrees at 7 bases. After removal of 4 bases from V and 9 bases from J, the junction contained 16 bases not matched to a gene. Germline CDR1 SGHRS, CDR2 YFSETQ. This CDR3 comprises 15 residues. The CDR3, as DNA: TGCGCCAGCAGCCTCCCACTTCAGACAGGGATGGGGCAGTACTTC. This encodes CASSLPLQTGMGQYF.

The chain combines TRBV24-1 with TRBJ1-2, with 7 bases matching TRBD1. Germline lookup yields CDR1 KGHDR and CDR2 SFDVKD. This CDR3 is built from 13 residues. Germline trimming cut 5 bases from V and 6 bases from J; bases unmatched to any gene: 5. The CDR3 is CATSATGVDGYTF. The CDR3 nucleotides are TGTGCCACCAGTGCAACAGGGGTCGATGGCTACACCTTC.

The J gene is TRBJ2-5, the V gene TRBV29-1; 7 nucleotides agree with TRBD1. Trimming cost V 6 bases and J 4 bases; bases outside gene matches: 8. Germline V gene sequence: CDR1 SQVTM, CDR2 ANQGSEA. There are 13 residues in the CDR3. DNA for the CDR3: TGCAGCGTCAACAGGGGAGCCGGAGAGACCCAGTACTTC. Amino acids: CSVNRGAGETQYF.

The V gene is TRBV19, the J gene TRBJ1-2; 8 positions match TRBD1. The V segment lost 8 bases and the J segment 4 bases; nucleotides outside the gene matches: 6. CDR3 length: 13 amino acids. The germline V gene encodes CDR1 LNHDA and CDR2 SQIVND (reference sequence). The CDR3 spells CASEDRVLYGYTF. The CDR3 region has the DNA TGTGCCAGTGAGGACAGGGTCCTCTATGGCTACACCTTC.

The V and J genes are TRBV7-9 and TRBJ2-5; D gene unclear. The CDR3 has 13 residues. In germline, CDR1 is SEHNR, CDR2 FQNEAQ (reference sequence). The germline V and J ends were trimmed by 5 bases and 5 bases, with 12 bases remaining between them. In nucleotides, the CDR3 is TGTGCCAGCAGCCCCGGTGGGTGGGAGACCCAGTACTTC. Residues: CASSPGGWETQYF.

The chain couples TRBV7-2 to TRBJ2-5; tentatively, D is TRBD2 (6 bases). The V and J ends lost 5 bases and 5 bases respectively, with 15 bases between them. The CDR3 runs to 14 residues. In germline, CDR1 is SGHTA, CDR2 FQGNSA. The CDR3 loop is CASSPSGPWETQYF. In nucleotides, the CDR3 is TGTGCCAGCAGCCCGAGCGGGCCCTGGGAGACCCAGTACTTC.

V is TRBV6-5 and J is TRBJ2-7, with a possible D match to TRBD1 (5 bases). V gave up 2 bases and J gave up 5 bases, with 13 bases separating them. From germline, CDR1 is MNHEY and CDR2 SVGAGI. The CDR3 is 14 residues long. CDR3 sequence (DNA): TGTGCCAGCAGTTACGCCCAGGGCTACGACGAGCAGTACTTC. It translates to CASSYAQGYDEQYF.

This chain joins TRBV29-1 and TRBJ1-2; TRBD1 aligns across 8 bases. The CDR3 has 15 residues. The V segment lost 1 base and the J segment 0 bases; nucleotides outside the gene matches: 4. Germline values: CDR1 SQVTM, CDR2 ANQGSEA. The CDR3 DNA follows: TGCAGCGTTGAAGCCACAGGGGGAGCTAACTATGGCTACACCTTC. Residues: CSVEATGGANYGYTF.

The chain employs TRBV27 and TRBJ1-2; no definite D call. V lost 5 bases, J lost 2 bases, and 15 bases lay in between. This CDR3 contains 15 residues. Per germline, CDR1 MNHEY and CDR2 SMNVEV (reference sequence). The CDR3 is CASSPWTGENYGYTF. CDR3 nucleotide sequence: TGTGCCAGCAGTCCCTGGACTGGGGAGAACTATGGCTACACCTTC.

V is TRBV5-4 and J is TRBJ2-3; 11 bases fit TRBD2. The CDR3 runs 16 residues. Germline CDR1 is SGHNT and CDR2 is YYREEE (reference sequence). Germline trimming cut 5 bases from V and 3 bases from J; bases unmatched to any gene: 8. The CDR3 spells CASRIAGGIKTDTQYF. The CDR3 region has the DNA TGTGCCAGCAGAATAGCGGGGGGGATAAAAACAGATACGCAGTATTTT. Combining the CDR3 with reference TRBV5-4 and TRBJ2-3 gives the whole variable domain ETGVTQSPTHLIKTRGQQVTLRCSSQSGHNTVSWYQQALGQGPQFIFQYYREEENGRGNFPPRFSGLQFPNYSSELNVNALELDDSALYLCASRIAGGIKTDTQYFGPGTRLTVL.